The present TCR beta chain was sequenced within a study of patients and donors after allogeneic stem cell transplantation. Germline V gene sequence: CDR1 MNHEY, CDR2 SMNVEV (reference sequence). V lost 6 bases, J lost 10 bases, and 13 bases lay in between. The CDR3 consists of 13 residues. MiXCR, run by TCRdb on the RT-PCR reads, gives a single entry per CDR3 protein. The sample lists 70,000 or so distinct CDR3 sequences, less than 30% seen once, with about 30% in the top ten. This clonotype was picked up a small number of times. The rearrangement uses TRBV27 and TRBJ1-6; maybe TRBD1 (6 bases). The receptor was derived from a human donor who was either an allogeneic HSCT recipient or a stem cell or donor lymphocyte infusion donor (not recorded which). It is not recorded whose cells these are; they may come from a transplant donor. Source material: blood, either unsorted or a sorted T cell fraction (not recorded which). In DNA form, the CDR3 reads TGTGCCAGCAGACTAGCAGGGGAATCACCCCTCCACTTT. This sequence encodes CASRLAGESPLHF.